A single sample is the source of the 23 T cell receptor beta chains below, sequenced in a study of human T cells and chemical hapten exposure. Each CDR3 protein is one row after TCRdb ran MiXCR on the RACE reads. The sample carries approximately 350,000 distinct CDR3 sequences, roughly 6.3% recorded once. The sample's time point: patch test 2, 6 weeks after DPC sensitization. Treatment noted: therapeutic diphenylcyclopropenone sensitization with weekly scalp DPC. This material consisted of whole blood, taken in connection with sensitization to the hapten diphenylcyclopropenone (DPC). The source is a woman aged 18-29 years with alopecia areata. Some clones in this sample may be carry-over from other donors' samples.

The genes are TRBV12-3 or TRBV12-4 and TRBJ2-1; no reliable D call. This CDR3 comprises 14 residues. Between the trimmed V and J ends, which lost 6 bases and 6 bases, there was a span of 15 bases. CDR3 sequence (DNA): TGTGCCAGCAGCTTGGTAGGGCCGCCCAATGAGCAGTTCTTC. Translation: CASSLVGPPNEQFF.

This clonotype was counted only a few times. This rearrangement joins TRBV7-9 to TRBJ2-3, with D possibly being TRBD1 (5 bases). Per germline, CDR1 SEHNR and CDR2 FQNEAQ (reference sequence). V was clipped by 5 bases and J by 8 bases, with 11 bases between them. The CDR3 totals 12 residues. This CDR3 reads CASSAKRGTQYF. DNA of the CDR3: TGTGCCAGCAGCGCTAAAAGGGGTACGCAGTATTTT.

As concerns this clonotype: With a much larger clone just one base away, this may be a read error. V usage is TRBV29-1 and J usage is TRBJ1-4, with 10 bases identical to TRBD1. J gave up 6 bases and V 4 bases, and 2 bases lay outside the gene matches. The CDR3 covers 13 residues. Looked up from germline, CDR1 is SQVTM and CDR2 is ANQGSEA. CDR3 in DNA: TGCAGCGTTGTTGACAGGGGGCATGAAAAACTGTTTTTT. Protein: CSVVDRGHEKLFF.

This clonotype appeared a few times. This sequence joins TRBV6-2 or TRBV6-3 and TRBJ1-1; D perhaps matches TRBD1 (6 bases). This CDR3 is 16 amino acids long. Germline CDR1 is MNHEY and CDR2 is SVGEGT. V shed 5 bases and J shed 4 bases, with 20 bases lying between them. The chain's CDR3 is CASSRPSQARGTEAFF. CDR3 coding DNA: TGTGCCAGCAGTCGACCGTCACAGGCCAGGGGCACTGAAGCTTTCTTT.

The V and J genes are TRBV20-1 and TRBJ1-6; 9 positions agree with TRBD1. V was pared by 6 bases and J by 7 bases, with 13 bases of the junction left unmatched. Germline values: CDR1 DFQATT, CDR2 SNEGSKA (reference sequence). The CDR3 has 16 residues. CDR3 sequence reads: CSAHPRGQGGNSPLHF. CDR3 coding DNA: TGCAGTGCCCACCCCAGGGGACAGGGAGGCAATTCACCCCTCCACTTT.

This clonotype was seen more than once but under ten times. The V gene is TRBV13, the J gene TRBJ2-1; possibly TRBD2 for D (5 bases). The CDR3 spans 16 residues. V was shortened by 5 bases and J by 8 bases, with 22 bases between the two germline ends. Germline CDR1 reads PRHDT; CDR2 reads FYEKMQ (reference sequence). The CDR3 loop reads CASSLPDRLTGYEQFF. The CDR3 region has the DNA TGTGCCAGCAGCCTCCCGGACCGACTGACGGGGTATGAGCAGTTCTTC.

This clonotype came up a few times. V usage is TRBV5-3 and J usage is TRBJ2-7; the D gene is possibly TRBD2 (5 bases). TRBV5-3 is an ORF; its function is uncertain. Deletions cut 4 bases from V and 7 bases from J, with 18 bases between. The CDR3 loop spans 14 amino acids. The chain's CDR3 is CARSPGLRSGEQYF. The CDR3 bases are TGTGCCAGAAGCCCGGGCCTGCGTTCGGGGGAGCAGTACTTC.

There are many counts of this clonotype. The CDR3 coding sequence is TGCGCCAGCAGCTTCGGACAGGGCGGTGAAGCTTTCTTT. Its protein is CASSFGQGGEAFF. The gene calls are TRBV5-1 and TRBJ1-1; 8 bases match TRBD1. CDR1 and CDR2 from the germline V gene are SGHRS and YFSETQ. The junction had 4 bases not matched to a gene; V was cut back by 2 bases and J by 7 bases. The CDR3 covers 13 residues.

In its sample, this clonotype was seen many times. This chain links TRBV7-9 with TRBJ1-6; no firm D call. The CDR3 has 14 amino acids. The germline CDR1 and CDR2 sequences are SEHNR and FQNEAQ (reference sequence). V gave up 1 base and J gave up 4 bases, with 5 bases separating them. The CDR3 sequence: CASSLVQYNSPLHF. As DNA, the CDR3 is TGTGCCAGCAGCTTAGTACAGTATAATTCACCCCTCCACTTT.

This clonotype turned up a few times. This chain links TRBV7-9 with TRBJ2-2; 7 bases map to TRBD2. This CDR3 has 15 residues. V dropped 3 bases and J dropped 5; count of bases not matched to a gene: 6. The germline gives CDR1 SEHNR, CDR2 FQNEAQ (reference sequence). CDR3 protein: CASSFFLAVTGELFF. CDR3 nucleotides: TGTGCCAGCAGCTTCTTCCTAGCGGTTACCGGGGAGCTGTTTTTT. The full variable domain, rest sourced from reference TRBV7-9 and TRBJ2-2, is DTGVSQNPRHKITKRGQNVTFRCDPISEHNRLYWYRQTLGQGPEFLTYFQNEAQLEKSRLLSDRFSAERPKGSFSTLEIQRTEQGDSAMYLCASSFFLAVTGELFFGEGSRLTVL.

The chain employs TRBV24-1 and TRBJ1-2; 7 bases fit TRBD1. Germline trimming cut 8 bases from V and 6 bases from J; bases unmatched to any gene: 17. This CDR3 is 16 amino acids long. Per the germline V gene, CDR1 is KGHDR and CDR2 is SFDVKD. The CDR3 is CATISDRWGILDGYTF. Here the CDR3 DNA reads TGTGCCACCATTTCGGACAGGTGGGGTATACTGGATGGCTACACCTTC.

This clonotype has a count of ten or more. This chain links TRBV9 with TRBJ2-3; 8 bases map to TRBD2. From germline, CDR1 is SGDLS and CDR2 YYNGEE. V shed 4 bases and J 4 bases; nucleotides not matched to a gene: 8. The CDR3 has 15 amino acids. CDR3 region: CASSLSGGPADTQYF. The CDR3 nucleotides are TGTGCCAGCAGCCTTTCGGGGGGGCCTGCAGATACGCAGTATTTT.

In its sample, this clonotype was seen many times. The chain is built from TRBV28 and TRBJ1-5; D is undetermined. V lost 7 bases and J 6 bases, leaving 10 bases between the germline ends. The CDR3 loop spans 12 amino acids. Germline loops: CDR1 MDHEN, CDR2 SYDVKM. CDR3 DNA sequence: TGTGCCAGCAACTCGGGAGGTCAGCCCCAGCATTTT. This translates into CASNSGGQPQHF. The full variable domain, its missing parts supplied by reference TRBV28 and TRBJ1-5, is DVKVTQSSRYLVKRTGEKVFLECVQDMDHENMFWYRQDPGLGLRLIYFSYDVKMKEKGDIPEGYSVSREKKERFSLILESASTNQTSMYLCASNSGGQPQHFGDGTRLSIL.

The genes are TRBV12-3 or TRBV12-4 and TRBJ2-1; D gene ambiguous. Trimming took off 6 bases at V and 2 bases at J, with 11 bases between the two ends. The CDR3 totals 14 residues. CDR3 coding DNA: TGTGCCAGCAGGGGTCTAGGACCCTACAATGAGCAGTTCTTC. Protein product: CASRGLGPYNEQFF.

This clonotype was counted a few times. The chain combines TRBV7-9 with TRBJ2-2; D perhaps matches TRBD2 (6 bases). The CDR3 is 15 amino acids. The germline V gene has CDR1 SEHNR and CDR2 FQNEAQ (reference sequence). Trimming cost V 1 base and J 7 bases, with 13 bases left between them. The CDR3 is CASSLEGEESGELFF. CDR3 in DNA: TGTGCCAGCAGCTTAGAAGGGGAGGAGAGCGGGGAGCTGTTTTTT.

This clonotype came up a few times. V is TRBV15 and J is TRBJ2-3, with D perhaps assigned TRBD1 or TRBD2 (5 bases each). Germline values: CDR1 LNHNV, CDR2 YYDKDF (reference sequence). The CDR3 has 12 residues. V lost 3 bases and J 11 bases, leaving 12 bases between the germline ends. The CDR3: CATSRGDRLQYF. The DNA of the CDR3 is TGTGCCACCAGCAGGGGGGATAGATTGCAGTATTTT.

This clonotype was detected many times. In DNA, the CDR3 is TGTGCCATCAGGGGGACCTCTGAAGCTTTCTTT. It codes for CAIRGTSEAFF. The chain is built from TRBV10-3 and TRBJ1-1; TRBD1 might be the D (5 bases). Germline V lookup: CDR1 ENHRY, CDR2 SYGVKD. Deletions cut 6 bases from V and 6 bases from J, with 8 bases between. This CDR3 has 11 residues.

This clonotype has a handful of counts. The chain couples TRBV12-3 or TRBV12-4 to TRBJ1-4; D is possibly TRBD1 (5 bases). V lost 5 bases and J lost 6, with 13 bases in between. The CDR3 extends over 14 amino acids. DNA of the CDR3: TGTGCCAGCAGTGCCCCCGGGGACGATGAAAAACTGTTTTTT. Translated: CASSAPGDDEKLFF.

Many counts were recorded for this clonotype. In DNA, the CDR3 is TGTGCCAGCACCTCAATCCGGGACGGCCGTAATTCACCCCTCCACTTT. Translating it yields CASTSIRDGRNSPLHF. This rearrangement joins TRBV7-9 to TRBJ1-6; D may be TRBD1 (5 bases). The germline V gene encodes CDR1 SEHNR and CDR2 FQNEAQ (reference sequence). V lost 7 bases and J 6 bases, leaving 19 bases between the germline ends. The CDR3 runs 16 residues.

This clonotype was detected ten times or more. This rearrangement joins TRBV5-1 to TRBJ1-1; D is uncertain. Germline V gene data show CDR1 as SGHRS and CDR2 as YFSETQ. The CDR3 runs to 14 residues. Between the trimmed V and J ends, which lost 4 bases and 3 bases, there was a span of 13 bases. CDR3 coding DNA: TGCGCCAGCAGCGAGACTTTAAGGGACACTGAAGCTTTCTTT. It yields the protein CASSETLRDTEAFF.

CDR3 bases: TGCAGTGTAGACTCCACAACTAGCTCCTACGAGCAGTACTTC. Protein: CSVDSTTSSYEQYF. The chain recombines TRBV20-1 with TRBJ2-7; tentatively, D is TRBD2 (5 bases). Germline V CDR1 and CDR2: DFQATT, SNEGSKA (reference sequence). V lost 7 bases, J lost 0 bases, and 16 bases lay in between. There are 14 residues in the CDR3.

There are many counts of this clonotype. The rearrangement links TRBV5-5 to TRBJ2-6, with TRBD1 matching 11 bases. The CDR3 has 16 amino acids. V was pared by 3 bases and J by 4 bases, with 3 bases of the junction left unmatched. CDR1 is SGHKS and CDR2 is YYEKEE in the germline V gene (reference sequence). The CDR3 DNA reads TGTGCCAGCAGCTGGACAGGGGGCGGCGGGGCCAACGTCCTGACTTTC. It is translated as CASSWTGGGGANVLTF.

The chain uses TRBV7-2 and TRBJ2-2; possibly TRBD1 for D (6 bases). The germline gives CDR1 SGHTA, CDR2 FQGNSA. The CDR3 runs 15 residues. V was pared by 5 bases and J by 0 bases, with 10 bases between. CDR3 region: CASSPDRTNTGELFF. DNA for the CDR3: TGTGCCAGCAGCCCGGACAGAACGAACACCGGGGAGCTGTTTTTT.